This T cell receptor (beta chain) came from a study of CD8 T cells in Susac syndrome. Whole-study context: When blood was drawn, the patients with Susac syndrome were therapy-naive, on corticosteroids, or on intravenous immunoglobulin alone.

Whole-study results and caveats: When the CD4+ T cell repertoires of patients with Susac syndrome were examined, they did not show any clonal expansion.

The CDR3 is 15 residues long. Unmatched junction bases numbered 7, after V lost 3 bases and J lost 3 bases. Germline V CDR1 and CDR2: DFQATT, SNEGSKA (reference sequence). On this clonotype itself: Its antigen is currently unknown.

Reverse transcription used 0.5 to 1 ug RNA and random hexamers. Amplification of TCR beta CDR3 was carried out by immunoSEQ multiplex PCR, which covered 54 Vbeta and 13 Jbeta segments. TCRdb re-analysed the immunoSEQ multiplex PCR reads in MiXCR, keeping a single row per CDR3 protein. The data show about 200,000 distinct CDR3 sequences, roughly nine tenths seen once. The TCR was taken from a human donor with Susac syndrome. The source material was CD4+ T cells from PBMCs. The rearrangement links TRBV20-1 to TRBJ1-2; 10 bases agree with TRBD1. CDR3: CSASATGTGDYGYTF. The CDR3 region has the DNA TGCAGTGCTAGCGCTACCGGGACAGGGGACTATGGCTACACCTTC.